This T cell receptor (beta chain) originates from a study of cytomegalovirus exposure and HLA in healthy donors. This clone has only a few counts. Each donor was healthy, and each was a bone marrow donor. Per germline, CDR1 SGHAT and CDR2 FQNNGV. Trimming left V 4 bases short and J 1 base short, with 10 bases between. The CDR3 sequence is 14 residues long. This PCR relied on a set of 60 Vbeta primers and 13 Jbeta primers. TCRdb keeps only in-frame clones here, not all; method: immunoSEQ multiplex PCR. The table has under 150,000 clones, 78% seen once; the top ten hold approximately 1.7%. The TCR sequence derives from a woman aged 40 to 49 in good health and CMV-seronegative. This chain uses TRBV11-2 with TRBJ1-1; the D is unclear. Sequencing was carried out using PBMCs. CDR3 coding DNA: TGTGCCAGCAGCTACCAGCGGGGGAACACTGAAGCTTTCTTT. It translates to CASSYQRGNTEAFF.